Listed below are T cell receptor beta chains from one sample, sequenced in a study of T cell changes during pregnancy in multiple sclerosis. Sequenced by immunoSEQ multiplex PCR; TCRdb stores in-frame clones only, minus some. Found here are approximately 84,000 clones, about 93% of them singletons; the top ten hold more than 0.85%. The sample here was peripheral blood, taken in the second trimester of pregnancy. The receptors derive from a female donor in good health, enrolled as a control in a pregnancy study. Each CDR3 is given with its conserved first and last residue.

V gene,CDR3 protein
TRBV9,CASGGQGRNEKLFF
TRBV28,CASSRTAGYEQYF
TRBV6-5,CASSYSTLGEVEQFF
TRBV27,CASRETGATEAFF
TRBV7-6,CASSESLAGVYEQYF
TRBV27,CASSLWAGDNNSPLHF
TRBV5-8,CASTRRAKAFF
TRBV6-5,CGIGREAGYEQYF
TRBV5-5,CASSLGAGAIQETQYF
TRBV19,CASSPPGGEAPYEQYF
TRBV27,CASSSPDRGVYGYTF
TRBV6-1,CASSPGTLGNTIYF
TRBV28,CASSLWDRAYEQYF
TRBV7-6,CASSSDSLKNTEAFF
TRBV29-1,CSVVRDTVTYEQYF
TRBV28,CASSLSGQGRSGYTF
TRBV19,CASSAGTTGETQYF
TRBV19,CASSSDSSYEQYF
TRBV29-1,CSASGTGVNSNQPQHF
TRBV28,CASSLGGVSGANVLTF
TRBV5-1,CASSFLTSANTGELFF
TRBV10-3,CATETRGAATDTQYF
TRBV6-1,CASSGGAGGPLNEQFF
TRBV6-1,CASSERPGTPYF
TRBV7-8,CASSPGTGWGEMVQYF
TRBV7-8,CASSLGLAGAFSYEQYF
TRBV29-1,CSGQGASSGKRVYNEQFF
TRBV7-9,CASSLSTSTEAFF
TRBV27,CASSQTGGRRAEAFF
TRBV7-9,CASSFGFGAFF
TRBV4-1,CASSLHLGGRLNEQYF
TRBV10-3,CAIGQGDEKLFF
TRBV7-6,CASSHVTAQNTEAFF
TRBV4-1,CASSQETGTGGEKLFF
TRBV4-1,CASSPQGSRYGYTF
TRBV4-1,CASSPDRGHYEQYF
TRBV7-2,CASSSTSGSYEQYF
TRBV5-1,CASSLRGSGTGELFF
TRBV5-1,CASSPGLAPYNEQFF
TRBV27,CASSFLAGAPEWIDTQYF